Each of the 2 T cell receptor beta chains below was sequenced from the same sample in a study of response to subunit inactivated influenza vaccine (dated by TCRdb to the late 2010s). Receptor libraries were prepared by RT-PCR. TCRdb names Illumina HiSeq 2500 as the instrument used. The raw public data were reprocessed by TCRdb itself: fastp quality trimming at Q25, MiXCR clonotype calling, in-frame beta chains only. All rows with the same CDR3 protein become a single entry with the most common DNA and genes. Within this sample are some 570,000 distinct CDR3 sequences, with approximately 10% of them counted one time only. Of the sample, around 10% is held by the ten largest clones. In addition, the sample was reused for a study of T cells expressing NK-cell markers. The second study, in turn, reports: The TCR beta cDNA libraries were made using 5'RACE template switching, a step that added both a universal primer site and unique molecular identifiers.

The input for sequencing was PBMCs from blood, taken on the day of vaccination. These receptors came from a man in his fifties or sixties who received an inactivated influenza vaccine. Donor details come from another sample of the same person, matched by shared clones.

Only a few counts were recorded for this clonotype. The chain combines TRBV7-9 with TRBJ2-5, with D unclear. Between the trimmed V and J ends, which lost 3 bases and 5 bases, there was a span of 13 bases. The CDR3 totals 14 residues. Germline assignment: CDR1 SEHNR and CDR2 FQNEAQ (reference sequence). CDR3 DNA: TGTGCCAGCAGCTTGGGCGTAGTGGTGGAGACCCAGTACTTC. This encodes CASSLGVVVETQYF. The full variable domain, in which reference TRBV7-9 and TRBJ2-5 provide the parts outside the CDR3, is DTGVSQNPRHKITKRGQNVTFRCDPISEHNRLYWYRQTLGQGPEFLTYFQNEAQLEKSRLLSDRFSAERPKGSFSTLEIQRTEQGDSAMYLCASSLGVVVETQYFGPGTRLLVL.

This clonotype was seen a few times. The CDR3 sequence is CASRRTSGGYNEQFF. Here the CDR3 DNA reads TGTGCCAGCAGACGGACTAGCGGGGGGTACAATGAGCAGTTCTTC. This chain connects TRBV4-2 to TRBJ2-1; TRBD2 matches at 14 bases. The CDR3 is made up of 15 amino acids. V shed 6 bases, J shed 4 bases, and the junction held 2 bases outside the gene matches. Per the germline V gene, CDR1 is LGHNA and CDR2 is YNFKEQ.